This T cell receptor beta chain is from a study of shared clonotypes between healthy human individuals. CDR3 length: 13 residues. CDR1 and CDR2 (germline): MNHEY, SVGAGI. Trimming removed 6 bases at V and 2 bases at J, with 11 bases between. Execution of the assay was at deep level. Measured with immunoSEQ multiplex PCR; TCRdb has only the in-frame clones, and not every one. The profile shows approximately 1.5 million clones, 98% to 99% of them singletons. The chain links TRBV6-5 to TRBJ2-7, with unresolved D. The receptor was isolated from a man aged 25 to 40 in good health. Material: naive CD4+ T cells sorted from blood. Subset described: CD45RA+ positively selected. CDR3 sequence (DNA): TGTGCCAGCAGCCACCTCGACACCTACGAGCAGTACTTC. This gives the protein CASSHLDTYEQYF.